These 16 T cell receptor beta chains came from one sample sequenced in a study of breast tumors, draining lymph nodes, adjacent tissues listed by TCRdb under 2016. The method behind the library was multiplex PCR. The instrument was an Illumina HiSeq 2000. TCRdb reran the public reads through fastp at Q25 and MiXCR, keeping productive beta chains. When rows share a CDR3 protein, they turn into one entry using the most common DNA and genes. Here the sample has approximately 13,000 distinct CDR3 sequences; around 70% occur a single time. The biggest ten clones account for about two fifths of the sample. Sequencing input: tumor-adjacent breast tissue. These receptor sequences come from a female donor with breast cancer. Some clones in this sample may be carry-over from other donors' samples.

This clonotype has only one observation. The DNA of the CDR3 is TGTGCCAGCAGTGAATATAGCTGGCAGTTCTTC. Translation: CASSEYSWQFF. The chain links TRBV2 to TRBJ2-1; D is undetermined. Germline loops: CDR1 SNHLY, CDR2 FYNNEI. Between the trimmed V and J ends, which lost 2 bases and 12 bases, there was a span of 8 bases. The CDR3 consists of 11 residues.

The gene calls are TRBV9 and TRBJ2-3; 9 bases fit TRBD2. The germline CDR1 and CDR2 sequences are SGDLS and YYNGEE. The J segment lost 0 bases and the V segment lost 6 bases, leaving 5 bases of the junction unmatched. This CDR3 is 15 amino acids long. CDR3 protein: CASNPGLASTDTQYF. The CDR3 coding sequence is TGTGCCAGCAACCCGGGACTAGCTAGCACAGATACGCAGTATTTT.

The chain has TRBV12-3 or TRBV12-4 and TRBJ2-1, with a weak D call TRBD1 (6 bases). CDR3 length: 14 residues. V lost 3 bases, J lost 15 bases, and 21 bases lay in between. The CDR3 coding sequence is TGTGCCAGCAGTTTCCACACTGGGGGCACGCGGCCGTTCTTC. Its translation is CASSFHTGGTRPFF.

This chain uses TRBV4-1 with TRBJ2-5, with 7 bases lining up with TRBD2. V trimming: 4 bases; J trimming: 2 bases; junction bases outside the gene matches: 16. The germline V gene encodes CDR1 MGHRA and CDR2 YSYEKL. This CDR3 is 18 amino acids long. The CDR3 DNA follows: TGCGCCAGCAGCCGGTACAAGCGGGGCGGACAATATCAAGAGACCCAGTACTTC. It encodes CASSRYKRGGQYQETQYF.

This chain links TRBV10-3 with TRBJ2-7; tentative D call: TRBD1 (5 bases). V lost 5 bases and J lost 3, with 8 bases in between. This CDR3 region has 12 residues. Germline values: CDR1 ENHRY, CDR2 SYGVKD. The CDR3 DNA follows: TGTGCCATCAGTAACACAGGCTACGAGCAGTACGTC. Amino acids: CAISNTGYEQYV.

This clonotype was counted ten times or more. The chain combines TRBV19 with TRBJ2-5, with TRBD2 as a possible D gene (6 bases). Trimming pared 11 bases from V and 0 bases from J, leaving 13 bases between. Germline V lookup: CDR1 LNHDA, CDR2 SQIVND (reference sequence). The CDR3 consists of 13 residues. CDR3 amino acids: CAVGLSNQETQYF. Here the CDR3 DNA reads TGTGCCGTCGGACTATCTAACCAAGAGACCCAGTACTTC.

V and J are TRBV10-3 and TRBJ1-5; a weak D match, TRBD1 (6 bases). The CDR3 spans 14 residues. Germline assignment: CDR1 ENHRY and CDR2 SYGVKD. V dropped 8 bases and J dropped 3 bases, with 14 bases sitting between them. CDR3 bases: TGTGCCATCTCCCCGGACAGCAACAATCAGCCCCAGCATTTT. It encodes CAISPDSNNQPQHF.

This clonotype is deemed medium-sized (0.01 to 0.1%). This rearrangement joins TRBV29-1 to TRBJ1-3; D possibly corresponds to TRBD1 (5 bases). The CDR3 loop spans 13 amino acids. From germline, CDR1 is SQVTM and CDR2 ANQGSEA. The V end was cut by 7 bases, the J end by 0 bases, with 10 bases between. CDR3 bases: TGCAGCGCGGGACTGACCTCTGGAAACACCATATATTTT. Protein: CSAGLTSGNTIYF.

This rearrangement joins TRBV12-3 or TRBV12-4 to TRBJ2-7, with D tentatively TRBD1 or TRBD2 (5 bases each). This CDR3 contains 14 residues. V dropped 5 bases and J dropped 2 bases, with 13 bases sitting between them. The chain's CDR3 is CASSPGTGTYEQYF. For the CDR3, the DNA is TGTGCCAGCAGTCCCGGGACGGGGACCTACGAGCAGTACTTC.

The chain is built from TRBV5-1 and TRBJ2-7; D perhaps matches TRBD2 (6 bases). Germline CDR1 and CDR2: SGHRS and YFSETQ. The CDR3 spans 16 residues. Trimming pared 1 base from V and 3 bases from J, leaving 17 bases between. CDR3 sequence reads: CASSLYGGRQNYEQYF. The DNA of the CDR3 is TGCGCCAGCAGCTTGTACGGGGGTCGACAGAACTACGAGCAGTACTTC. Together with reference TRBV5-1 and TRBJ2-7, the CDR3 gives the full variable domain: KAGVTQTPRYLIKTRGQQVTLSCSPISGHRSVSWYQQTPGQGLQFLFEYFSETQRNKGNFPGRFSGRQFSNSRSEMNVSTLELGDSALYLCASSLYGGRQNYEQYFGPGTRLTVT.

The V call is TRBV24-1, the J call TRBJ2-7; D could derive from TRBD1 or TRBD2 (5 bases each). CDR1 and CDR2 from the germline V gene are KGHDR and SFDVKD. This CDR3 has 15 residues. V lost 3 bases, J lost 3 bases, and 14 bases lay in between. This chain's CDR3 is CATSDASGPDYEQYF. In nucleotides, the CDR3 is TGTGCCACCAGTGATGCCTCGGGACCGGACTACGAGCAGTACTTC.

This clonotype is deemed medium-sized (0.01 to 0.1%). The chain uses TRBV20-1 and TRBJ2-7; TRBD2 might be the D (6 bases). V was trimmed by 1 base and J by 0 bases, leaving 13 bases between them. Germline-derived CDR1 and CDR2 are DFQATT and SNEGSKA (reference sequence). The CDR3 is 15 residues long. DNA for the CDR3: TGCAGTGCTAGAGTATTTAGGCGGGGCTCCTACGAGCAGTACTTC. Its translation is CSARVFRRGSYEQYF.

The CDR3 nucleotides read TGTGCCAGCAGTAGGGACAGGGGCACCGGGGAGCTGTTTTTT. It translates to CASSRDRGTGELFF. The chain joins TRBV7-2 to TRBJ2-2; 10 bases match TRBD1. After removal of 6 bases from V and 4 bases from J, the junction contained 2 bases not matched to a gene. The CDR3 extends over 14 amino acids. The V gene's germline CDR1 is SGHTA and CDR2 FQGNSA. The whole variable domain, remainder taken from reference TRBV7-2 and TRBJ2-2, is GAGVSQSPSNKVTEKGKDVELRCDPISGHTALYWYRQSLGQGLEFLIYFQGNSAPDKSGLPSDRFSAERTGGSVSTLTIQRTQQEDSAVYLCASSRDRGTGELFFGEGSRLTVL.

This clonotype is labeled medium-sized. The V call is TRBV20-1, the J call TRBJ2-7; D might be TRBD1 (8 bases). Germline V gives CDR1 DFQATT, CDR2 SNEGSKA (reference sequence). The germline V and J ends were trimmed by 4 bases and 3 bases, with 22 bases remaining between them. The length of the CDR3 is 16 residues. CDR3 sequence (DNA): TGCAGTGCTACCGCCGAAAACAGGGGGGGGAACTACGAGCAGTACTTC. Encoded protein: CSATAENRGGNYEQYF.

This clonotype ranks as medium-sized. This chain links TRBV12-3 or TRBV12-4 with TRBJ2-7; TRBD2 might be the D (6 bases). The CDR3 contains 15 residues. Trimming took off 5 bases at V and 4 bases at J, with 18 bases between the two ends. In DNA, the CDR3 is TGTGCCAGCAGTGACGGGAGTTTGATAAGTTACGAGCAGTACTTC. It codes for CASSDGSLISYEQYF.

The V gene is TRBV20-1, the J gene TRBJ2-7; 7 nucleotides align to TRBD2. Trimming removed 0 bases from V and 3 bases from J; junction bases left unmatched: 5. CDR3 size: 14 residues. CDR1 and CDR2 from the germline V gene are DFQATT and SNEGSKA (reference sequence). The CDR3: CSAREGGTFYEQYF. In DNA form, the CDR3 reads TGCAGTGCTAGAGAGGGGGGGACGTTCTACGAGCAGTACTTC.